This T cell receptor (beta chain) was retrieved from a study of T-cell memory formation after mild COVID-19. Per the germline V gene, CDR1 is MNHNS and CDR2 is SASEGT. The CDR3 loop spans 14 amino acids. V was cut by 10 bases and J by 6 bases, with 16 bases left in between. Findings and limits, study-wide: Memory sampled before infection contained some responding clones, suggesting cross-reactive memory joined. Contracting clones from day 15 to 85 showed balanced CD4/CD8; later expanders favored CD4+.

Of note for this clonotype: The antigen is unknown.

In TCRdb, the 5' RACE reads were re-called with MiXCR into one record per CDR3 protein. The sample lists 450,000 or so distinct CDR3 sequences; about 23% were seen once. The J gene is TRBJ1-6, the V gene TRBV6-1, with no clear D. Material: PBMCs or a T cell subset sorted from them (not recorded which). The source of this sequence is an adult woman who had mild COVID-19 (a few samples of this study predate the infection). Cell type and time point are not known. The CDR3, as DNA: TGTGCCACCGAACCGGGAGCCTCTAATTCACCCCTCCACTTT. Amino acids: CATEPGASNSPLHF.